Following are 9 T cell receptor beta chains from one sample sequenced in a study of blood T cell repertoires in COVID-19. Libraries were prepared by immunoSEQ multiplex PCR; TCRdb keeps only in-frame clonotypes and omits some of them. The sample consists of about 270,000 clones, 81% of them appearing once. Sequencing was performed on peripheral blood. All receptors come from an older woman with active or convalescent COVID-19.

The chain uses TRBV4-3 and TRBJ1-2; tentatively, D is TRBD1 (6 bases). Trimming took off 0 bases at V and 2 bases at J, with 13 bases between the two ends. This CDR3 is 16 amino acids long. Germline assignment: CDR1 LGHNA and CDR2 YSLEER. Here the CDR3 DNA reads TGCGCCAGCAGCCAAGATTGGGGACACGCGAACTATGGCTACACCTTC. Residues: CASSQDWGHANYGYTF.

This CDR3 reads CASSYFLYNEQFF. CDR3 nucleotide sequence: TGTGCCAGCAGTTACTTCCTATACAATGAGCAGTTCTTC. This chain joins TRBV6-2 or TRBV6-3 and TRBJ2-1; no clear D gene. Germline V gene sequence: CDR1 MNHEY, CDR2 SVGEGT. V gave up 1 base and J gave up 4 bases, with 5 bases separating them. This CDR3 contains 13 residues.

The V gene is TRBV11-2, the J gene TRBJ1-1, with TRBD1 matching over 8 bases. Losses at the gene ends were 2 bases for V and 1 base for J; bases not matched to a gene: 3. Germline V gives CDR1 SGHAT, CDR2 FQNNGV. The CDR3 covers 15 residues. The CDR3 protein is CASSLTGGRNTEAFF. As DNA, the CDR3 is TGTGCCAGCAGCTTAACAGGGGGACGGAACACTGAAGCTTTCTTT.

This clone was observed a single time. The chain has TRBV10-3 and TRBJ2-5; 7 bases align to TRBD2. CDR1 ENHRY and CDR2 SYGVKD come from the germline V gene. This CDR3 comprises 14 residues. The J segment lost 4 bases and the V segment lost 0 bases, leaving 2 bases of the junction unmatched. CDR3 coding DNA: TGTGCCATCAGTGAGTCTGGCGGGGGAGAGACCCAGTACTTC. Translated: CAISESGGGETQYF.

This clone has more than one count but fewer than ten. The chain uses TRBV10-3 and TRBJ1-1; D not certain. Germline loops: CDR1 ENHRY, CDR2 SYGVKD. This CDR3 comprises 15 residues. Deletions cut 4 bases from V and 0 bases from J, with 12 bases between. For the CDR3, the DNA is TGTGCCATCAGTGGTCGGGAGGAGGTGAACACTGAAGCTTTCTTT. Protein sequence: CAISGREEVNTEAFF.

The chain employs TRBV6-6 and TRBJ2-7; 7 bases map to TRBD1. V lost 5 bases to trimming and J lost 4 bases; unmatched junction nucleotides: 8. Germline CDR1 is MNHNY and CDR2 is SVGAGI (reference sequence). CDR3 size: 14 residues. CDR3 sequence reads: CASSEKGQSYEQYF. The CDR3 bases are TGTGCCAGCAGTGAGAAGGGACAGAGTTACGAGCAGTACTTC.

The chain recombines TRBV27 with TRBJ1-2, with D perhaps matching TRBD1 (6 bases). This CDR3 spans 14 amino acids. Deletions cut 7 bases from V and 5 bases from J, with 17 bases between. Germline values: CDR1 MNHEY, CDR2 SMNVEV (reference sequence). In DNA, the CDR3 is TGTGCCAGCACCTCACCGGGACAAGGTTATGGCTACACCTTC. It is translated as CASTSPGQGYGYTF.

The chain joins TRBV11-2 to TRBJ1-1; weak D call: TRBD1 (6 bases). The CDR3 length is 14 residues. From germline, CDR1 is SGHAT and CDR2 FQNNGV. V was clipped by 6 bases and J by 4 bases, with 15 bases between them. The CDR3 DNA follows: TGTGCCAGCAGATGGGGCAGGGGAAGCACTGAAGCTTTCTTT. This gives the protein CASRWGRGSTEAFF.

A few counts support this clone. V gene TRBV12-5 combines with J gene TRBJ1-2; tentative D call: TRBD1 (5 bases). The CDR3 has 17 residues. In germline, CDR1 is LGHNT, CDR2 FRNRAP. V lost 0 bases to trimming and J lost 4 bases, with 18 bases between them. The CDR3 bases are TGTGCTAGTGGTTTGGTACAGGTACAGGACCAGCTCTATGGCTACACCTTC. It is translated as CASGLVQVQDQLYGYTF.